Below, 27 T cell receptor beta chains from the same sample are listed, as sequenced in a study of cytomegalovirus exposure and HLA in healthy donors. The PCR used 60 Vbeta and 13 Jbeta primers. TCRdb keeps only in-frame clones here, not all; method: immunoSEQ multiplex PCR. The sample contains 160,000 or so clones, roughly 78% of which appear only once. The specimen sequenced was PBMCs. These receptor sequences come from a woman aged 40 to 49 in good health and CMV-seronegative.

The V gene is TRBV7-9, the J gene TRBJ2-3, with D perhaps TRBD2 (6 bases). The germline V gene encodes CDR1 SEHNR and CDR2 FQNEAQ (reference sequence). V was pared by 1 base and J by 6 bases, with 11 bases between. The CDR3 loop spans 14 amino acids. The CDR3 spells CASSLVSGADTQYF. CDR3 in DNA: TGTGCCAGCAGCTTAGTATCGGGAGCTGATACGCAGTATTTT.

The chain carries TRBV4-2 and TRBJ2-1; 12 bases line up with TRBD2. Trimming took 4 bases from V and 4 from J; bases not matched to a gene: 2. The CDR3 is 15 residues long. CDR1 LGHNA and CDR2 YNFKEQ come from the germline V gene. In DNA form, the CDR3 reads TGTGCCAGCAGCCTTGGACTAGCGGGATACAATGAGCAGTTCTTC. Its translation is CASSLGLAGYNEQFF.

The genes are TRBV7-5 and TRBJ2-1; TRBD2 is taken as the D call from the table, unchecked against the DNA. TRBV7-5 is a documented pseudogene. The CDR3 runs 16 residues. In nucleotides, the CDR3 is TGTGCCAGAAGGGTCAGCGGGAGGAAAGGGAGGGACGAGCAGTTCTTC. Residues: CARRVSGRKGRDEQFF.

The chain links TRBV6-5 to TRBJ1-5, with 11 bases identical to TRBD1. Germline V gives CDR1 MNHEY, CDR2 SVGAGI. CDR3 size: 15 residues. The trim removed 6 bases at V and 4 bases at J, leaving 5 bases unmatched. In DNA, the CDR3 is TGTGCCAGCAGCCCGGGACAGGGGGATAATCAGCCCCAGCATTTT. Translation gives CASSPGQGDNQPQHF.

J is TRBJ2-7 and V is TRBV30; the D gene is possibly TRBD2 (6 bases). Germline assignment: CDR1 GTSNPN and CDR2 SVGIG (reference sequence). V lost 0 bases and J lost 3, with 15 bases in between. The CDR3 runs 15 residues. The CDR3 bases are TGTGCCTGGAGTGTACAGTGGGGTAGCGGCTACGAGCAGTACTTC. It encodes CAWSVQWGSGYEQYF.

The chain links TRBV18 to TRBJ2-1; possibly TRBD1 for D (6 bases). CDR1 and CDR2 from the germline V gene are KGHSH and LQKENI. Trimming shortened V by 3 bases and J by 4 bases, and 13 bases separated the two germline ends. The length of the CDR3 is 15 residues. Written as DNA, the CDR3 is TGTGCCAGCTCACCTCGGGGAACAGGGTACAATGAGCAGTTCTTC. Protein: CASSPRGTGYNEQFF.

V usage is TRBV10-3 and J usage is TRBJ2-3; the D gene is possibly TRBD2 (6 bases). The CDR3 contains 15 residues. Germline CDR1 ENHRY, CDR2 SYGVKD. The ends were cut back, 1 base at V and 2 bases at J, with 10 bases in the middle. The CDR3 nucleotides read TGTGCCATCAGTGAGTTGACTAGTTCCACAGATACGCAGTATTTT. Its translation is CAISELTSSTDTQYF.

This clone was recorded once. The DNA of the CDR3 is TGTGCCAGCAGCCGGGAGGGCGGGAGGTTACAAGAGACCCAGTACTTC. Translation: CASSREGGRLQETQYF. The rearrangement uses TRBV4-2 and TRBJ2-5, with TRBD2 identical over 8 bases. The CDR3 runs to 16 residues. CDR1 and CDR2 from the germline V gene are LGHNA and YNFKEQ. The J segment lost 2 bases and the V segment lost 4 bases, leaving 9 bases of the junction unmatched.

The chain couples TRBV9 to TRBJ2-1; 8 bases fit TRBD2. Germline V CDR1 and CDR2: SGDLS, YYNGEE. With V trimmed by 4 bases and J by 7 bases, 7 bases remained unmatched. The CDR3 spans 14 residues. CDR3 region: CASSLRLASNEQFF. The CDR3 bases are TGTGCCAGCAGCCTCCGACTAGCGTCTAATGAGCAGTTCTTC.

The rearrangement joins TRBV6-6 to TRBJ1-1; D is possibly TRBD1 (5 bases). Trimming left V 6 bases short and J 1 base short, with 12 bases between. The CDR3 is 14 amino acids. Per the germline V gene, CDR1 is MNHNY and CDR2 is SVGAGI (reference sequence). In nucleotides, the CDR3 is TGTGCCAGCAGGGACATCCAACCGAACACTGAAGCTTTCTTT. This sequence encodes CASRDIQPNTEAFF.

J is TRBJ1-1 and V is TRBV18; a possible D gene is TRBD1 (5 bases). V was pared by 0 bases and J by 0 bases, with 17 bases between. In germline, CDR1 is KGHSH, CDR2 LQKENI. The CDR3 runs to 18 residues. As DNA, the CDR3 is TGTGCCAGCTCACCACCAACCCTCGCCCCAGGGATGAACACTGAAGCTTTCTTT. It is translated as CASSPPTLAPGMNTEAFF.

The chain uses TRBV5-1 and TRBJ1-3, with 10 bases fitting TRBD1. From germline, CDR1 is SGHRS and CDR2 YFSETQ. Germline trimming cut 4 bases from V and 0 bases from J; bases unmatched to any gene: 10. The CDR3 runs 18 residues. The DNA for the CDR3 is TGCGCCAGCAGCCATAGGGGACAGGGGATAAGCTCTGGAAACACCATATATTTT. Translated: CASSHRGQGISSGNTIYF.

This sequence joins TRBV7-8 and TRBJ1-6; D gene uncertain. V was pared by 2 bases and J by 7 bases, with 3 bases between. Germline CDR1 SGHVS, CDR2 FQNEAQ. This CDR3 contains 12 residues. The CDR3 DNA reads TGTGCCAGCAGCTTACGGAATTCACCCCTCCACTTT. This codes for CASSLRNSPLHF.

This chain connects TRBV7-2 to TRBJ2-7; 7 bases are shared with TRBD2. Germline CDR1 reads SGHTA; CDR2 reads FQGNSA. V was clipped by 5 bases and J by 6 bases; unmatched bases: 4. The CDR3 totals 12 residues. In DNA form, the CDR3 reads TGTGCCAGCAGCCTTGGGAGGGGCGAGCAGTACTTC. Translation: CASSLGRGEQYF.

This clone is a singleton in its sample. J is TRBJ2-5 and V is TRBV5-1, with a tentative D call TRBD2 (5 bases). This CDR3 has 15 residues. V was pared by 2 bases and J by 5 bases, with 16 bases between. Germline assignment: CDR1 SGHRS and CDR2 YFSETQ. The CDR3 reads CASSLRGSDTETQYF. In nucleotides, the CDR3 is TGCGCCAGCAGCTTACGGGGTTCCGACACGGAGACCCAGTACTTC.

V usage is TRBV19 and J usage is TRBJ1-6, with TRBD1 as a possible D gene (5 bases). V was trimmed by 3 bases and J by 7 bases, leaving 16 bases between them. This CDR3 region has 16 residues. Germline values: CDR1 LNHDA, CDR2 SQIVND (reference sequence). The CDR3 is CASSIFQGSGNSPLHF. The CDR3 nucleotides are TGTGCCAGTAGTATCTTTCAGGGCTCAGGGAATTCACCCCTCCACTTT.

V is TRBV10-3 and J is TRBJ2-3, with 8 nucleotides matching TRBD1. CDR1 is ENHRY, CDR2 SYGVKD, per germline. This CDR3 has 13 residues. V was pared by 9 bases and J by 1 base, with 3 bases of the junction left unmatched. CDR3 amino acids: CAIPGQGTDTQYF. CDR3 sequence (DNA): TGTGCCATACCGGGACAGGGCACAGATACGCAGTATTTT.

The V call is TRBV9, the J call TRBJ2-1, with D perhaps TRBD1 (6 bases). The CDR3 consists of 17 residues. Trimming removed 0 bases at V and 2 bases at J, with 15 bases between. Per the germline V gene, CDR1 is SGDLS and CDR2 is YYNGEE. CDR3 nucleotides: TGTGCCAGCAGCGTAGAGTTAGGACAGCAACCCTACAATGAGCAGTTCTTC. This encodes CASSVELGQQPYNEQFF.

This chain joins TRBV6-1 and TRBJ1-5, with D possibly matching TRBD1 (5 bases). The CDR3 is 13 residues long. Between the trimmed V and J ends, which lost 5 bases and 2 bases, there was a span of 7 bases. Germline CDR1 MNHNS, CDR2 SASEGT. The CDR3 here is CASSLQGNQPQHF. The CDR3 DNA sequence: TGTGCCAGCAGTCTACAGGGCAATCAGCCCCAGCATTTT.

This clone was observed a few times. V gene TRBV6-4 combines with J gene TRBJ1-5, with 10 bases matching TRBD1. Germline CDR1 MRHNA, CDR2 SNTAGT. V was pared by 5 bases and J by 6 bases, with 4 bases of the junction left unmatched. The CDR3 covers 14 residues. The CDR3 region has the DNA TGTGCCAGCAGTCCGGGACAGGGGTTTCAGCCCCAGCATTTT. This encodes CASSPGQGFQPQHF.

CDR3 in DNA: TGTGCCGGGAGAGGTGCGGCGTCCAGCGGGGAGCTGTTTTTT. Translated, it gives CAGRGAASSGELFF. The chain carries TRBV19 and TRBJ2-2, with a possible D match to TRBD2 (5 bases). The length of the CDR3 is 14 residues. Germline CDR1 LNHDA, CDR2 SQIVND (reference sequence). The V end lost 11 bases, the J end lost 7 bases, and 20 bases lay between the germline ends.

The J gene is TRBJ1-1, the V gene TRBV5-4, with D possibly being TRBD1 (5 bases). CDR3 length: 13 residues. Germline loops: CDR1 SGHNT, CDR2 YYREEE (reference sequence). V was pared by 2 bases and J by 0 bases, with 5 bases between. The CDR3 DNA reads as TGTGCCAGCAGCTTAGGGGTGAACACTGAAGCTTTCTTT. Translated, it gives CASSLGVNTEAFF.

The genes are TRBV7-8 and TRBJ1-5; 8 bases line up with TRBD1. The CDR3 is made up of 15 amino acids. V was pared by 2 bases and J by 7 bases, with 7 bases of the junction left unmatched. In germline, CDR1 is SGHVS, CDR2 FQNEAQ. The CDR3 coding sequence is TGTGCCAGCAGCTTAATTACAGGGGGACGACAGCCCCAGCATTTT. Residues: CASSLITGGRQPQHF.

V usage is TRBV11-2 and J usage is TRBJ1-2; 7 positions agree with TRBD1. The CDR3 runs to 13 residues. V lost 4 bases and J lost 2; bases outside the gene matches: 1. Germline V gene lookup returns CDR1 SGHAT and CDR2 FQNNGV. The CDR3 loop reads CASSSTGNYGYTF. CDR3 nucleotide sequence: TGTGCCAGCAGCTCGACAGGGAACTATGGCTACACCTTC.

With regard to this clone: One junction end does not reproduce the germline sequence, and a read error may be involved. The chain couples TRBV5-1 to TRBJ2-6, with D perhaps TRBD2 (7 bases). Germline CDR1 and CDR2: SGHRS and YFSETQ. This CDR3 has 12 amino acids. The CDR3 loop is CASRGGANVLTF. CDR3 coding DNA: TGCGCCAGCAGGGGGGGGGCCAACGTCTTGACTTTC. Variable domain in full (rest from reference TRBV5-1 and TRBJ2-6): KAGVTQTPRYLIKTRGQQVTLSCSPISGHRSVSWYQQTPGQGLQFLFEYFSETQRNKGNFPGRFSGRQFSNSRSEMNVSTLELGDSALYLCASRGGANVLTFGAGSRLTVL.

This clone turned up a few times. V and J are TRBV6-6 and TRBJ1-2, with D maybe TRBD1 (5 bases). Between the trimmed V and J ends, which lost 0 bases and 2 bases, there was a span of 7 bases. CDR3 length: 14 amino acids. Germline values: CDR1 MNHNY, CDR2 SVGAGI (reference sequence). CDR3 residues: CASSYSAGNYGYTF. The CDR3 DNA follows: TGTGCCAGCAGTTACTCCGCAGGGAACTATGGCTACACCTTC.

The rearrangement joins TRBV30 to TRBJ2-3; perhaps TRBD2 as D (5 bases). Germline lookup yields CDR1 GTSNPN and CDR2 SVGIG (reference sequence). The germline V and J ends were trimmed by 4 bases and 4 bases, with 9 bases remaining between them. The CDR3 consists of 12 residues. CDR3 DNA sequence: TGTGCCTGGAAAAGGGAGCCAGATACGCAGTATTTT. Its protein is CAWKREPDTQYF.